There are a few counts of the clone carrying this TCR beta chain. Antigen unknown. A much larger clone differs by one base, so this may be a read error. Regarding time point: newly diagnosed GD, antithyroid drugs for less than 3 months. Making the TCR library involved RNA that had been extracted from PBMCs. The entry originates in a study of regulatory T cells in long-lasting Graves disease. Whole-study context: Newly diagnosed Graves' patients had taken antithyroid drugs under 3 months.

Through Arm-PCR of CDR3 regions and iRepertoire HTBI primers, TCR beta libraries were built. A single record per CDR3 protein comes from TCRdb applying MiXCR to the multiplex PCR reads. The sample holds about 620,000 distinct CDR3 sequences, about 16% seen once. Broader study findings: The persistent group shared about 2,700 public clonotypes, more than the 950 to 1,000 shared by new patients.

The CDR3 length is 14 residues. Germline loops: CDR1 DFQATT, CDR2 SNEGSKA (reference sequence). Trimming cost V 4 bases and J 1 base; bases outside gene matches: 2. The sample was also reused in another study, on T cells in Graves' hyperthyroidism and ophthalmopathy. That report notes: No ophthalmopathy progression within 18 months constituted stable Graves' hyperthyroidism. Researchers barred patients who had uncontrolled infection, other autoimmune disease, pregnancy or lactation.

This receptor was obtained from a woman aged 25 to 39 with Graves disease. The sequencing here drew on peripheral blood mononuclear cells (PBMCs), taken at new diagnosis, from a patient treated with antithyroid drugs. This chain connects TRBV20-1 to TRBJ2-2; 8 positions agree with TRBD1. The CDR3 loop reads CSAKGQGNTGELFF. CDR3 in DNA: TGCAGTGCTAAAGGACAGGGGAACACCGGGGAGCTGTTTTTT.